This T cell receptor (beta chain) was captured by sequencing in a study of regulatory T cells in long-lasting Graves disease. Study background: Positivity for TSH receptor antibodies plus over 5 years of antithyroid drugs meant persistent Graves' disease.

Time point: persistent/refractory GD, antithyroid drugs over 5 years with positive TRAb. TCR sequences were obtained from RNA taken from PBMCs. Study-wide points: Relative to newly diagnosed Graves' patients, persistent ones had lower TCR diversity.

This clonotype came up a few times. The target antigen is unknown. Sequencing libraries for TCR beta were prepared with iRepertoire HTBI primers and Arm-PCR of CDR3 regions. TCRdb used MiXCR to reprocess the multiplex PCR reads, holding one entry per CDR3 protein. This table holds 400,000 or so distinct CDR3 sequences, around 20% found once. Germline V gene data show CDR1 as SGHRS and CDR2 as YFSETQ. The CDR3 covers 16 residues. V was clipped by 0 bases and J by 0 bases, with 7 bases between them. The V call is TRBV5-1, the J call TRBJ2-6; no clear D. The sequencing here drew on peripheral blood mononuclear cells (PBMCs), taken when the disease was refractory, from a patient treated with antithyroid drugs. This clonotype originated in a female donor with Graves disease. The DNA for the CDR3 is TGCGCCAGCAGCTTGGACGGGTTCTCTGGGGCCAACGTCCTGACTTTC. Its translation is CASSLDGFSGANVLTF.